A single sample is the source of the 8 T cell receptor beta chains below, sequenced in a study of cytomegalovirus exposure and HLA in healthy donors. With 60 Vbeta and 13 Jbeta primers, the PCR was carried out. Assay: immunoSEQ multiplex PCR; the TCRdb copy retains only in-frame clones and omits some. The table lists roughly 80,000 clones, roughly 80% of them singletons. Specimen: PBMCs. These receptors all stem from a woman aged 45-59 years in good health and CMV-seropositive.

V usage is TRBV18 and J usage is TRBJ1-1; TRBD1 matches at 8 bases. V shed 3 bases, J shed 10 bases, and the junction held 10 bases outside the gene matches. Germline V gives CDR1 KGHSH, CDR2 LQKENI. This CDR3 is 14 amino acids long. CDR3 in DNA: TGTGCCAGCTCACCCCCGGGACAGGCTTCCCGAGCTTTCTTT. It specifies CASSPPGQASRAFF.

A single count supports this clone. The CDR3 spells CASSPVGGGGYTF. DNA for the CDR3: TGTGCCAGCAGCCCTGTGGGGGGTGGGGGCTACACCTTC. The chain couples TRBV5-4 to TRBJ1-2, with a possible D match to TRBD1 (5 bases). This CDR3 is 13 amino acids long. CDR1 and CDR2 from the germline V gene are SGHNT and YYREEE (reference sequence). V gave up 4 bases and J gave up 8 bases, with 15 bases separating them.

The rearrangement uses TRBV1 and TRBJ1-1; no check of the table's D call, TRBD1, against the DNA was made. TRBV1 is a recognized pseudogene. The CDR3 is 8 amino acids. CDR3: CTRGRAFF. Written as DNA, the CDR3 is TGCACCAGGGGCCGAGCTTTCTTT.

The rearrangement joins TRBV19 to TRBJ2-4, with 9 bases identical to TRBD2. The V gene end was trimmed by 3 bases and the J gene end by 4 bases; junction bases not matched to a gene: 4. Per the germline V gene, CDR1 is LNHDA and CDR2 is SQIVND (reference sequence). The length of the CDR3 is 15 residues. The CDR3 region has the DNA TGTGCCAGTAGTATCCTAGCGGGACGGAAAAACATTCAGTACTTC. Protein: CASSILAGRKNIQYF.

The gene calls are TRBV29-1 and TRBJ2-7, with D uncertain. The CDR3 is 11 amino acids. Germline V gene sequence: CDR1 SQVTM, CDR2 ANQGSEA. The V and J ends lost 4 bases and 2 bases respectively, with 6 bases between them. The CDR3 protein is CSVGAAYEQYF. CDR3 coding DNA: TGCAGCGTTGGGGCAGCCTACGAGCAGTACTTC.

The chain couples TRBV6-5 to TRBJ1-4, with TRBD1 matching over 12 bases. The CDR3 has 14 residues. The V gene's germline CDR1 is MNHEY and CDR2 SVGAGI. J gave up 8 bases and V 6 bases, and 4 bases lay outside the gene matches. CDR3 sequence (DNA): TGTGCCAGCAGACGGGACAGGGGGCAAGAAAAACTGTTTTTT. Protein sequence: CASRRDRGQEKLFF.

This clone was found a few times. The rearrangement uses TRBV29-1 and TRBJ2-5; 7 positions agree with TRBD2. With 1 base clipped from V and 0 bases from J, the junction kept 11 bases outside the gene matches. In germline, CDR1 is SQVTM, CDR2 ANQGSEA. CDR3 length equals 17 residues. The CDR3: CSVEGPPSGRYQETQYF. As DNA, the CDR3 is TGCAGCGTTGAAGGCCCCCCTAGCGGTCGGTACCAAGAGACCCAGTACTTC.

This clone was picked up many times. The chain recombines TRBV6-1 with TRBJ2-7; TRBD2 agrees at 11 bases. Trimming at V came to 1 base and at J to 4 bases, leaving 3 bases not matched to a gene. CDR3 length: 15 residues. Germline CDR1 is MNHNS and CDR2 is SASEGT. DNA for the CDR3: TGTGCCAGCAGTGAAGAACTAGCGGGAGCATACGAGCAGTACTTC. It specifies CASSEELAGAYEQYF.